The 19 T cell receptor beta chains presented below share a single source sample, sequenced in a study of T cells in Graves' hyperthyroidism and ophthalmopathy. Amplified TCR beta CDR3 regions came from RNA transcripts. An initial round of RT-PCR targeting the TCR CDR3 relied on the HTBI primer set. Each CDR3 protein gets one entry after TCRdb re-called the multiplex PCR reads with MiXCR. The sample records around 620,000 distinct CDR3 sequences, about 16% being singletons. The sample taken for sequencing was blood. Receptors were obtained from a woman aged 25-40 years with Graves' hyperthyroidism.

This clonotype was seen ten or more times. Here the CDR3 reads CASSETSSVSYEQYF. The CDR3 coding sequence is TGTGCCAGCAGTGAAACATCATCAGTCTCCTACGAGCAGTACTTC. The chain is built from TRBV2 and TRBJ2-7; D call uncertain. Germline V CDR1 and CDR2: SNHLY, FYNNEI. The germline V and J ends were trimmed by 2 bases and 0 bases, with 11 bases remaining between them. This CDR3 has 15 amino acids.

The sample holds many counts of this clonotype. The J gene is TRBJ1-5, the V gene TRBV28; D gene unclear. Trimming pared 6 bases from V and 6 bases from J, leaving 21 bases between. Looked up from germline, CDR1 is MDHEN and CDR2 is SYDVKM. The CDR3 consists of 16 residues. The CDR3 is CASRSFMGADGQPQHF. DNA for the CDR3: TGTGCCAGCAGGTCGTTTATGGGCGCGGATGGTCAGCCCCAGCATTTT.

This clonotype was picked up many times. The V call is TRBV20-1, the J call TRBJ2-7; 7 bases align to TRBD1. Germline V gene lookup returns CDR1 DFQATT and CDR2 SNEGSKA (reference sequence). The V and J ends lost 6 bases and 4 bases, in that order; junction bases with no gene match: 6. This CDR3 region has 12 residues. In DNA, the CDR3 is TGCAGTGCATCGCAGGGGGAGTACGAGCAGTACTTC. Translated, it gives CSASQGEYEQYF.

The sample holds many counts of this clonotype. The rearrangement uses TRBV7-2 and TRBJ2-2, with D maybe TRBD2 (6 bases). V was clipped by 1 base and J by 9 bases, with 18 bases between them. Germline loops: CDR1 SGHTA, CDR2 FQGNSA. The CDR3 is 16 amino acids. Written as DNA, the CDR3 is TGTGCCAGCAGCTTAGGGGGACTCCCTATCCTCCGGGAGCTGTTTTTT. Residues: CASSLGGLPILRELFF.

This clonotype was picked up many times. The chain employs TRBV30 and TRBJ2-2; tentative D call: TRBD2 (5 bases). Trimming removed 4 bases at V and 4 bases at J, with 13 bases between. Germline lookup yields CDR1 GTSNPN and CDR2 SVGIG (reference sequence). This CDR3 region has 14 residues. CDR3 amino acids: CAWTQAVFTGELFF. In DNA, the CDR3 is TGTGCCTGGACCCAAGCGGTATTCACCGGGGAGCTGTTTTTT.

This clonotype has ten or more counts. The V and J genes are TRBV12-3 or TRBV12-4 and TRBJ1-2; 7 bases agree with TRBD1. V was pared by 1 base and J by 0 bases, with 5 bases of the junction left unmatched. The CDR3 totals 16 residues. The CDR3 DNA sequence: TGTGCCAGCAGTTTAGGGACAGGACGAACTAACTATGGCTACACCTTC. It is translated as CASSLGTGRTNYGYTF.

This clonotype was seen repeatedly, ten times or more. The CDR3 sequence is CASSSRGDLNTEAFF. CDR3 coding DNA: TGTGCCAGCAGTTCCCGGGGAGACCTGAACACTGAAGCTTTCTTT. The genes are TRBV12-3 or TRBV12-4 and TRBJ1-1, with D unresolved. Trimming took off 4 bases at V and 0 bases at J, with 12 bases between the two ends. The CDR3 totals 15 residues.

The genes are TRBV20-1 and TRBJ2-7, with 9 positions matching TRBD2. Trimming removed 3 bases from V and 4 bases from J; junction bases left unmatched: 7. Germline V gene data show CDR1 as DFQATT and CDR2 as SNEGSKA (reference sequence). This CDR3 is 14 amino acids long. For the CDR3, the DNA is TGCAGTGCTAGCCTAGCGGGACGACTTTACGAGCAGTACTTC. Protein product: CSASLAGRLYEQYF.

The chain couples TRBV28 to TRBJ1-2; no clear D gene. The V end was cut by 3 bases, the J end by 8 bases, with 19 bases between. Germline V CDR1 and CDR2: MDHEN, SYDVKM. The CDR3 runs 15 residues. This chain's CDR3 is CASSFFLRNLYGYTF. CDR3 bases: TGTGCCAGCAGTTTTTTTTTACGGAACCTCTACGGCTACACCTTC.

This clonotype was seen only a few times. V usage is TRBV6-1 and J usage is TRBJ2-3; the D gene is possibly TRBD1 (5 bases). Trimming removed 3 bases at V and 6 bases at J, with 16 bases between. CDR1 and CDR2 (germline): MNHNS, SASEGT. CDR3 length: 15 residues. The DNA of the CDR3 is TGTGCCAGCAGTGAGGGGCGGCCAATCGGCGATACGCAGTATTTT. It yields the protein CASSEGRPIGDTQYF.

This clonotype turned up a few times. The CDR3 loop is CASSGSPSGREFSSTDTQYF. The CDR3 nucleotides are TGTGCCAGTAGTGGTTCGCCTAGCGGGAGGGAGTTTTCCTCTACAGATACGCAGTATTTT. The genes are TRBV19 and TRBJ2-3, with TRBD2 matching 12 bases. Germline V CDR1 and CDR2: LNHDA, SQIVND (reference sequence). CDR3 length equals 20 residues. V trimming: 5 bases; J trimming: 3 bases; junction bases outside the gene matches: 18.

This clonotype was detected a few times. The chain employs TRBV20-1 and TRBJ1-5, with TRBD1 matching 11 bases. V shed 6 bases and J 6 bases; nucleotides not matched to a gene: 10. In germline, CDR1 is DFQATT, CDR2 SNEGSKA (reference sequence). This CDR3 is built from 15 residues. This CDR3 is CSADSGTGGIQPQHF. The CDR3 nucleotides read TGCAGTGCGGATTCCGGGACAGGGGGTATTCAGCCCCAGCATTTT.

The chain uses TRBV29-1 and TRBJ1-1; 7 bases are a match to TRBD1. Per the germline V gene, CDR1 is SQVTM and CDR2 is ANQGSEA. With 8 bases clipped from V and 5 bases from J, the junction kept 8 bases outside the gene matches. The CDR3 extends over 12 amino acids. CDR3 protein: CSWTTGATEAFF. CDR3 DNA sequence: TGCAGCTGGACTACAGGGGCGACTGAAGCTTTCTTT.

V and J are TRBV6-1 and TRBJ2-2; TRBD2 might be the D (6 bases). V lost 7 bases to trimming and J lost 3 bases, with 15 bases between them. From germline, CDR1 is MNHNS and CDR2 SASEGT. CDR3 length equals 15 residues. CDR3 protein: CASKYRDLDTGELFF. In DNA, the CDR3 is TGTGCCAGCAAATACCGGGACTTAGACACCGGGGAGCTGTTTTTT.

The genes are TRBV7-3 and TRBJ2-2, with TRBD2 identical over 14 bases. Looked up from germline, CDR1 is SGHTA and CDR2 is FQGTGA. V dropped 4 bases and J dropped 6; count of bases not matched to a gene: 4. The CDR3 is 16 residues long. The chain's CDR3 is CASSSQGLAGAGELFF. CDR3 DNA sequence: TGTGCCAGCAGCTCTCAGGGACTAGCGGGAGCCGGGGAGCTGTTTTTT.

This clonotype was observed a few times. This chain uses TRBV30 with TRBJ2-1, with D perhaps matching TRBD1 (6 bases). This CDR3 region has 13 residues. V was cut by 1 base and J by 8 bases, with 12 bases left in between. Germline V gene sequence: CDR1 GTSNPN, CDR2 SVGIG (reference sequence). CDR3 region: CAWSGGQGDEQFF. CDR3 DNA: TGTGCCTGGAGTGGGGGACAAGGCGATGAGCAGTTCTTC.

This clonotype was seen only a few times. This chain's CDR3 is CASSPTTAGVQFF. CDR3 bases: TGTGCCAGCAGCCCAACTACAGCGGGAGTGCAGTTCTTC. V usage is TRBV7-9 and J usage is TRBJ2-1, with TRBD2 matching 8 bases. Per the germline V gene, CDR1 is SEHNR and CDR2 is FQNEAQ (reference sequence). J gave up 12 bases and V 5 bases, and 9 bases lay outside the gene matches. There are 13 residues in the CDR3.

The rearrangement joins TRBV19 to TRBJ2-7; unclear D gene. From germline, CDR1 is LNHDA and CDR2 SQIVND (reference sequence). This CDR3 contains 13 residues. V lost 7 bases, J lost 2 bases, and 12 bases lay in between. This chain's CDR3 is CASKRPNTYEQYF. The CDR3 nucleotides are TGTGCCAGTAAAAGGCCGAACACCTACGAGCAGTACTTC. The full variable domain, rest sourced from reference TRBV19 and TRBJ2-7, is DGGITQSPKYLFRKEGQNVTLSCEQNLNHDAMYWYRQDPGQGLRLIYYSQIVNDFQKGDIAEGYSVSREKKESFPLTVTSAQKNPTAFYLCASKRPNTYEQYFGPGTRLTVT.

V usage is TRBV6-1 and J usage is TRBJ2-3; D might be TRBD1 or TRBD2, each matching 5 bases. Per germline, CDR1 MNHNS and CDR2 SASEGT. The CDR3 runs to 15 residues. V lost 6 bases, J lost 0 bases, and 13 bases lay in between. The CDR3 DNA follows: TGTGCCAGCAGGGTACAGGACTCTAGCACAGATACGCAGTATTTT. Translation: CASRVQDSSTDTQYF.